Listed below are T cell receptor beta chains from one sample, sequenced in a study of cytomegalovirus exposure and HLA in healthy donors. Sequenced by immunoSEQ multiplex PCR; TCRdb stores in-frame clones only, minus some. The sample consists of 100,000 to 150,000 clones, around three quarters of them appearing once. Input material: PBMCs. All receptors come from a female donor in good health and CMV-seronegative. The CDR3 runs from the conserved cysteine through the conserved F or W. The order of the fields is CDR3 length, J gene, V gene, D gene, clone size, CDR3 DNA, CDR3 protein. The D gene is left open where the match is weak. The listing skips clone size in some rows; elsewhere it reads once, few, many or a size class.

14 | TRBJ1-3 | TRBV2 | TRBD1 | few | TGTGCCAGCAGTGAAACAGGGGGAGGAAACACCATATATTTT | CASSETGGGNTIYF
17 | TRBJ2-3 | TRBV4-1 | . | . | TGCGCCAGCAGCCAAGATCAACGGGGGGCGATCTTAGATACGCAGTATTTT | CASSQDQRGAILDTQYF
15 | TRBJ1-5 | TRBV6-5 | . | . | TGTGCCAGCAGTTACTCCAGGCTTAGCAATCAGCCCCAGCATTTT | CASSYSRLSNQPQHF
13 | TRBJ2-7 | TRBV7-9 | . | . | TGTGCCAGCAGCTTAGAGGGAGTCTCCGAGCAGTACTTC | CASSLEGVSEQYF
13 | TRBJ2-3 | TRBV7-9 | . | . | TGTGCCAGCAGCTTTAGGGGTACAGATACGCAGTATTTT | CASSFRGTDTQYF
16 | TRBJ2-2 | TRBV9 | . | . | TGTGCCAGCAGCGTAGCTAGTAGCGGGAACACCGGGGAGCTGTTTTTT | CASSVASSGNTGELFF
13 | TRBJ2-1 | TRBV6-1 | . | . | TGTGCCACCCTCTCGACTTGGTACAATGAGCAGTTCTTC | CATLSTWYNEQFF
14 | TRBJ2-5 | TRBV2 | TRBD2 | . | TGTGCCAGCAGTCCTGAGCGGGGGGCAGAGACCCAGTACTTC | CASSPERGAETQYF
12 | TRBJ1-5 | TRBV7-8 | . | . | TGTGCCAGCAGCCTACAGGGCCAGCCCCAGCATTTT | CASSLQGQPQHF
19 | TRBJ1-1 | TRBV15 | . | few | TGTGCCACCAGCAGAGGAAGGGGGGGTCCTGGTTATGGGGACACTGAAGCTTTCTTT | CATSRGRGGPGYGDTEAFF
14 | TRBJ1-1 | TRBV10-3 | . | . | TGTGCCATCAGATCCGCGGCAGACGACACTGAAGCTTTCTTT | CAIRSAADDTEAFF
16 | TRBJ2-1 | TRBV9 | TRBD1 | few | TGTGCCAGCAACGAGGACAGGGGGCCCTCCTACAATGAGCAGTTCTTC | CASNEDRGPSYNEQFF
13 | TRBJ1-6 | TRBV30 | . | . | TGTGCCTGCTTGGGACAAAATAATTCACCCCTCCACTTT | CACLGQNNSPLHF
13 | TRBJ2-7 | TRBV9 | . | . | TGTGCCAGCAGCGCCATAAGTCTCGGCGAGCAGTACTTC | CASSAISLGEQYF
15 | TRBJ2-1 | TRBV10-3 | . | . | TGTGCCATCAGTGAGTCTCCAGTATCCCCCAATGAGCAGTTCTTC | CAISESPVSPNEQFF
12 | TRBJ1-4 | TRBV30 | . | . | TGTGCCTGGAGGGGTGGAGAGGGAAAACTGTTTTTT | CAWRGGEGKLFF
13 | TRBJ1-2 | TRBV30 | TRBD1 | once | TGTGCCTGGACCCAGGGGGCAGGGTATGGCTACACCTTC | CAWTQGAGYGYTF
14 | TRBJ1-1 | TRBV5-1 | . | . | TGCGCCAGCAGCTACACCGACAGCAACACTGAAGCTTTCTTT | CASSYTDSNTEAFF
14 | TRBJ2-3 | TRBV19 | . | . | TGTGCCACGAGGGGACTCTCTAGCACAGATACGCAGTATTTT | CATRGLSSTDTQYF
15 | TRBJ1-1 | TRBV5-1 | . | . | TGCGCCAGCAGCGTGACAACAGGAGTCAACACTGAAGCTTTCTTT | CASSVTTGVNTEAFF
16 | TRBJ2-3 | TRBV7-9 | TRBD1 | . | TGTGCCAGTATACCGACAACAGGGGAGCCCACAGATACGCAGTATTTT | CASIPTTGEPTDTQYF
15 | TRBJ2-1 | TRBV2 | . | . | TGTGCCAGCAGCGTTAAGCGGAAATCCTACAATGAGCAGTTCTTC | CASSVKRKSYNEQFF
13 | TRBJ1-5 | TRBV7-9 | TRBD1 | . | TGTGCCAGCAGCTCCGGACAGGCCCAGCCCCAGCATTTT | CASSSGQAQPQHF
16 | TRBJ1-2 | TRBV6-1 | TRBD1 | . | TGTGCCAGCAGTGAAGTAGTAGCCAGGGGGTTTAGGGGCTACACCTTC | CASSEVVARGFRGYTF
10 | TRBJ1-2 | TRBV20-1 | . | . | TGCAGTGCTGCGGATATTGGCTACACCTTC | CSAADIGYTF
14 | TRBJ1-1 | TRBV30 | . | . | TGTGCCTGGAGTGTAAGCTTTAGAGAGACTGAAGCTTTCTTT | CAWSVSFRETEAFF
18 | TRBJ2-6 | TRBV4-1 | . | . | TGCGCCAGCAGCCAAGATCATTGGGGCTCCTCTGGGGCCAACGTCCTGACTTTC | CASSQDHWGSSGANVLTF
15 | TRBJ2-2 | TRBV5-4 | TRBD2 | . | TGTGCCAGCAGCTTGGAGACTAGCGGGATCGGGGAGCTGTTTTTT | CASSLETSGIGELFF
15 | TRBJ2-1 | TRBV5-1 | TRBD2 | once | TGCGCCAGCAGCTGGCCTAGCGGGATGAGCAATGAGCAGTTCTTC | CASSWPSGMSNEQFF
14 | TRBJ1-3 | TRBV28 | . | once | TGTGCCAGCAGTCTCACCCCGAGGGTTAACACCATATATTTT | CASSLTPRVNTIYF
14 | TRBJ2-7 | TRBV5-4 | TRBD2 | . | TGTGCCAGCAGGGAGGGACTAGCGGGAGTCGAGCAGTACTTC | CASREGLAGVEQYF
20 | TRBJ2-5 | TRBV4-1 | TRBD2 | . | TGCGCCAGCAGCCAAGGCGAGGGGGGAATAGCGGGAGGGTCGGAAGAGACCCAGTACTTC | CASSQGEGGIAGGSEETQYF
14 | TRBJ1-2 | TRBV5-1 | . | . | TGCGCCAGCAGCACGGACACCCTCAACTATGGCTACACCTTC | CASSTDTLNYGYTF
14 | TRBJ2-7 | TRBV7-9 | . | . | TGTGCCAGCAGCCACGGAGGAGGCTCGTCTGAGCAGTACTTC | CASSHGGGSSEQYF
13 | TRBJ2-7 | TRBV5-6 | . | few | TGTGCCAGCAGCTTTGACGGGACCTACGAGCAGTACTTC | CASSFDGTYEQYF
15 | TRBJ2-3 | TRBV2 | TRBD2 | . | TGTGCCAGCAGGAGGACTAGCGGGGGTTTGGGTACGCAGTATTTT | CASRRTSGGLGTQYF
14 | TRBJ2-3 | TRBV10-3 | TRBD1 | . | TGTGCCATCAGTGTAGGGGGCAGCACAGATACGCAGTATTTT | CAISVGGSTDTQYF